The T cell receptor beta chain under discussion was sequenced for a study of T-cell memory formation after mild COVID-19. Germline V CDR1 and CDR2: SGHAT, FQNNGV. The CDR3 extends over 15 amino acids. Germline trimming cut 4 bases from V and 9 bases from J; bases unmatched to any gene: 9. Study-wide results and caveats: Pre-infection memory carried some responding clones, suggesting that cross-reactive memory joined. Chiefly within CM and EM were the contracting CD4+ clones; CD8+ ones were within EMRA.

A single record per CDR3 protein comes from TCRdb applying MiXCR to the 5' RACE reads. The sample contains 200,000 to 250,000 distinct CDR3 sequences, roughly a tenth of which appear only once. Notes on this clonotype: Its antigen is currently unknown.

Sequencing was carried out using PBMCs or a T cell subset sorted from them (not recorded which). The TCR originated in a man younger than 35 who had mild COVID-19 (a few samples of this study predate the infection). Cell type and time point are not known. V gene TRBV11-2 combines with J gene TRBJ2-1; 10 nucleotides agree with TRBD1. This chain's CDR3 is CASSSTGGARGEQFF. The CDR3, as DNA: TGTGCCAGCAGCTCGACAGGGGGCGCGAGGGGTGAGCAGTTCTTC.